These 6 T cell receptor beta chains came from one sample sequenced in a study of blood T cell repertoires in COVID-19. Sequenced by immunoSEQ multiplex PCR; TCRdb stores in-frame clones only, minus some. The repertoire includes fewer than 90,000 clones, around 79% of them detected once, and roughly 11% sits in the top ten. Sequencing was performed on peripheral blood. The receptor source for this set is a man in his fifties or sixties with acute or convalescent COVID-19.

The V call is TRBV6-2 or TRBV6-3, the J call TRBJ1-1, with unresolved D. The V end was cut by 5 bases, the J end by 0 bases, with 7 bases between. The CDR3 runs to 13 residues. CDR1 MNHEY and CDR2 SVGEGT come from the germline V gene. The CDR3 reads CASSTVMNTEAFF. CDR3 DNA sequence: TGTGCCAGCAGTACAGTAATGAACACTGAAGCTTTCTTT.

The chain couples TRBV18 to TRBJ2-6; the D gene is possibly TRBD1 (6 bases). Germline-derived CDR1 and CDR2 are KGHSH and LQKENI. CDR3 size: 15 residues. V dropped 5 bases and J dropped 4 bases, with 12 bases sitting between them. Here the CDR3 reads CASSTTGSGANVLTF. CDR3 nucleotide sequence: TGTGCCAGCTCAACTACAGGGTCCGGGGCCAACGTCCTGACTTTC. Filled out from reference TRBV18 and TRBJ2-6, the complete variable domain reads NAGVMQNPRHLVRRRGQEARLRCSPMKGHSHVYWYRQLPEEGLKFMVYLQKENIIDESGMPKERFSAEFPKEGPSILRIQQVVRGDSAAYFCASSTTGSGANVLTFGAGSRLTVL.

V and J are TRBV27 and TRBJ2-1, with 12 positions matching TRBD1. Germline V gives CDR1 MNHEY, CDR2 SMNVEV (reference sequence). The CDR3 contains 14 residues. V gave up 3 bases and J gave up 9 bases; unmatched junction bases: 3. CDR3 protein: CASSFGTGGIEQFF. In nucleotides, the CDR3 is TGTGCCAGCAGTTTTGGGACAGGGGGCATTGAGCAGTTCTTC.

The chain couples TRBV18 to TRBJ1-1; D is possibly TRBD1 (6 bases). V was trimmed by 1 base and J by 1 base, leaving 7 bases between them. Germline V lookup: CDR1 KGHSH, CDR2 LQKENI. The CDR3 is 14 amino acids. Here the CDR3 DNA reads TGTGCCAGCTCACCACAGACAGGGAACACTGAAGCTTTCTTT. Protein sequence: CASSPQTGNTEAFF.

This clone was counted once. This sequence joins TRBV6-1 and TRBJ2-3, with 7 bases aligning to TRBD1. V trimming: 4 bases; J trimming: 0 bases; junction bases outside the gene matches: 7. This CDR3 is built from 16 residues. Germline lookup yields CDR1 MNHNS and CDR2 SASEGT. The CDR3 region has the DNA TGTGCCAGCAGTGGAAACGGACAGGCTAGCACAGATACGCAGTATTTT. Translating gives CASSGNGQASTDTQYF.

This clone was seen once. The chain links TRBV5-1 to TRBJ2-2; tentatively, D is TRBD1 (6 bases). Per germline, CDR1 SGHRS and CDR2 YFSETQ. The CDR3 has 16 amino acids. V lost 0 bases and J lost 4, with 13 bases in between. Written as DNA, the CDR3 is TGCGCCAGCAGCTTGGCCTCGACAGGCCTCACCGGGGAGCTGTTTTTT. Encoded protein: CASSLASTGLTGELFF.